A single sample gave rise to the 28 T cell receptor beta chains below, sequenced in a study of blood T cell repertoires in COVID-19. TCRdb's copy holds only in-frame clones and misses some; the assay was immunoSEQ multiplex PCR. The sample carries roughly 150,000 clones, about four fifths recorded once. Sequences were obtained from PBMCs or T cells enriched from blood (not recorded which). These receptors were obtained from a woman in her fifties or sixties who had recovered from COVID-19.

The chain employs TRBV4-1 and TRBJ1-2; 11 bases align to TRBD1. The CDR3 extends over 18 amino acids. V gave up 0 bases and J gave up 2 bases; unmatched junction bases: 8. Germline V gene data show CDR1 as MGHRA and CDR2 as YSYEKL. The CDR3 DNA reads as TGCGCCAGCAGCCAAGATCGGACAGGGGGCGCCTCAAACTATGGCTACACCTTC. Translating gives CASSQDRTGGASNYGYTF.

The V and J genes are TRBV14 and TRBJ2-5, with D perhaps matching TRBD1 (5 bases). V lost 0 bases and J lost 6, with 11 bases in between. Germline V lookup: CDR1 SGHDN, CDR2 FVKESK. CDR3 length equals 14 residues. For the CDR3, the DNA is TGTGCCAGCAGCCAAGAGAGCAGGGTAAAGACCCAGTACTTC. This translates into CASSQESRVKTQYF.

The chain carries TRBV9 and TRBJ1-3; 10 nucleotides match TRBD1. The J segment lost 1 base and the V segment lost 3 bases, leaving 4 bases of the junction unmatched. The CDR3 contains 16 residues. From germline, CDR1 is SGDLS and CDR2 YYNGEE. Here the CDR3 reads CASSEGQGLSGNTIYF. Written as DNA, the CDR3 is TGTGCCAGCAGCGAGGGACAGGGGCTATCTGGAAACACCATATATTTT.

The chain joins TRBV6-5 to TRBJ2-7; maybe TRBD2 (6 bases). V was trimmed by 5 bases and J by 4 bases, leaving 12 bases between them. Germline lookup yields CDR1 MNHEY and CDR2 SVGAGI. CDR3 size: 13 residues. The CDR3 sequence is CASSQGLIYEQYF. Written as DNA, the CDR3 is TGTGCCAGCAGTCAGGGACTCATTTACGAGCAGTACTTC.

The gene calls are TRBV2 and TRBJ1-5; 8 positions agree with TRBD1. V lost 4 bases to trimming and J lost 0 bases; unmatched junction nucleotides: 11. The CDR3 consists of 18 residues. The V gene's germline CDR1 is SNHLY and CDR2 FYNNEI. In DNA, the CDR3 is TGTGCCAGCAGTGGGACGACACAGGGGGGATATAGCAATCAGCCCCAGCATTTT. Translated, it gives CASSGTTQGGYSNQPQHF.

This chain joins TRBV6-2 or TRBV6-3 and TRBJ2-1; 8 positions match TRBD2. The J segment lost 6 bases and the V segment lost 6 bases, leaving 7 bases of the junction unmatched. CDR3 length: 14 amino acids. Germline V gene lookup returns CDR1 MNHEY and CDR2 SVGEGT. The DNA for the CDR3 is TGTGCCAGCAGCCCGGGGGGGGCCGGCAATGAGCAGTTCTTC. It yields the protein CASSPGGAGNEQFF.

The rearrangement joins TRBV2 to TRBJ2-2, with 9 bases lining up with TRBD2. Germline V gives CDR1 SNHLY, CDR2 FYNNEI. V gave up 4 bases and J gave up 6 bases; unmatched junction bases: 6. This CDR3 comprises 15 residues. The CDR3, as DNA: TGTGCCAGCAGTGTTAGGACTAGCGAGTCCGGGGAGCTGTTTTTT. The encoded protein is CASSVRTSESGELFF. The whole variable domain, filled in from reference TRBV2 and TRBJ2-2, reads EPEVTQTPSHQVTQMGQEVILRCVPISNHLYFYWYRQILGQKVEFLVSFYNNEISEKSEIFDDQFSVERPDGSNFTLKIRSTKLEDSAMYFCASSVRTSESGELFFGEGSRLTVL.

The chain employs TRBV12-5 and TRBJ1-5; a weak D match, TRBD1 (6 bases). CDR3 length: 16 amino acids. The V and J ends lost 2 bases and 0 bases respectively, with 11 bases between them. The germline V gene has CDR1 LGHNT and CDR2 FRNRAP. DNA of the CDR3: TGTGCTAGTGGTTTGATACAGGGCTATAGCAATCAGCCCCAGCATTTT. Residues: CASGLIQGYSNQPQHF.

The V gene is TRBV29-1, the J gene TRBJ1-6, with TRBD1 matching over 8 bases. J was trimmed by 8 bases and V by 4 bases; bases with no gene match: 4. The germline CDR1 and CDR2 sequences are SQVTM and ANQGSEA. This CDR3 spans 13 amino acids. The CDR3 region has the DNA TGCAGCGTTGGAGCGGACAGGGATTCACCCCTCCACTTT. Its translation is CSVGADRDSPLHF.

The V call is TRBV7-2, the J call TRBJ1-1; tentative D call: TRBD1 (6 bases). Per the germline V gene, CDR1 is SGHTA and CDR2 is FQGNSA. V lost 6 bases and J lost 4, with 12 bases in between. The CDR3 totals 13 residues. For the CDR3, the DNA is TGTGCCAGCAGTTACAGGGCTTCCACTGAAGCTTTCTTT. Translation: CASSYRASTEAFF.

This clone has just one count. The V call is TRBV19, the J call TRBJ1-1, with 9 bases that match TRBD1. Germline-derived CDR1 and CDR2 are LNHDA and SQIVND (reference sequence). This CDR3 comprises 15 residues. The trim removed 7 bases at V and 0 bases at J, leaving 6 bases unmatched. Written as DNA, the CDR3 is TGTGCCAGTACCAGACAGGGGGGGGTGAACACTGAAGCTTTCTTT. It encodes CASTRQGGVNTEAFF.

This clone was recorded at least ten times. The rearrangement joins TRBV20-1 to TRBJ2-3, with 7 bases fitting TRBD2. CDR3 size: 15 residues. The V gene end was trimmed by 3 bases and the J gene end by 3 bases; junction bases not matched to a gene: 9. Germline-derived CDR1 and CDR2 are DFQATT and SNEGSKA (reference sequence). The CDR3 here is CSASRVASGTDTQYF. DNA of the CDR3: TGCAGTGCTAGTCGGGTGGCTAGCGGAACAGATACGCAGTATTTT.

The chain links TRBV3-1 (or the pseudogene TRBV3-2) to TRBJ1-2, with D unclear. CDR1 and CDR2 from the germline V gene are LGHDT and YNNKEL (reference sequence). V dropped 0 bases and J dropped 2 bases, with 7 bases sitting between them. The CDR3 is 14 amino acids. CDR3 protein: CASSQDRLNYGYTF. The CDR3 nucleotides are TGTGCCAGCAGCCAAGATCGTTTAAACTATGGCTACACCTTC.

This clone was recorded a few times. The chain combines TRBV15 with TRBJ2-3, with TRBD1 matching over 8 bases. V shed 3 bases and J 5 bases; nucleotides not matched to a gene: 4. Germline assignment: CDR1 LNHNV and CDR2 YYDKDF (reference sequence). This CDR3 is 14 amino acids long. The CDR3 nucleotides read TGTGCCACCAGCAGGGACAGGGCGGGAGATACGCAGTATTTT. It translates to CATSRDRAGDTQYF.

The rearrangement links TRBV5-1 to TRBJ2-3; possibly TRBD1 for D (7 bases). Germline V gives CDR1 SGHRS, CDR2 YFSETQ. With 3 bases removed from V and 5 bases from J, the gap between germline ends came to 13 bases. This CDR3 contains 14 residues. CDR3 sequence: CASSSQGGGDTQYF. CDR3 sequence (DNA): TGCGCCAGCAGCTCCCAGGGGGGCGGAGATACGCAGTATTTT.

The V gene is TRBV6-1, the J gene TRBJ1-5; the match to TRBD1 covers 7 bases. V was clipped by 1 base and J by 5 bases; unmatched bases: 5. Germline V gene data show CDR1 as MNHNS and CDR2 as SASEGT. The CDR3 spans 15 residues. The DNA for the CDR3 is TGTGCCAGCAGTGAAGTCAACAGGGGATATCAGCCCCAGCATTTT. Translating gives CASSEVNRGYQPQHF.

This chain uses TRBV5-6 with TRBJ2-7, with D perhaps matching TRBD2 (5 bases). This CDR3 spans 14 amino acids. Germline CDR1 reads SGHDT; CDR2 reads YYEEEE. Deletions cut 0 bases from V and 3 bases from J, with 10 bases between. CDR3 residues: CASSLAASYYEQYF. The DNA of the CDR3 is TGTGCCAGCAGCTTGGCAGCTAGCTACTACGAGCAGTACTTC.

The chain uses TRBV19 and TRBJ1-1; D is uncertain. V lost 3 bases and J 2 bases, leaving 7 bases between the germline ends. This CDR3 comprises 13 residues. Germline V CDR1 and CDR2: LNHDA, SQIVND (reference sequence). The CDR3 DNA follows: TGTGCCAGTAGTATTATCGGTAACACTGAAGCTTTCTTT. It specifies CASSIIGNTEAFF.

This clone occurred once. This rearrangement joins TRBV5-4 to TRBJ2-3, with 8 nucleotides matching TRBD1. CDR3 length equals 16 residues. The germline gives CDR1 SGHNT, CDR2 YYREEE (reference sequence). V lost 3 bases and J lost 0; bases outside the gene matches: 6. The CDR3 coding sequence is TGTGCCAGCAGCTCGAACCGGGACAGGAGCACAGATACGCAGTATTTT. Protein product: CASSSNRDRSTDTQYF. Complete variable domain (other parts from reference TRBV5-4 and TRBJ2-3): ETGVTQSPTHLIKTRGQQVTLRCSSQSGHNTVSWYQQALGQGPQFIFQYYREEENGRGNFPPRFSGLQFPNYSSELNVNALELDDSALYLCASSSNRDRSTDTQYFGPGTRLTVL.

V usage is TRBV12-3 or TRBV12-4 and J usage is TRBJ1-2, with unresolved D. V lost 3 bases, J lost 5 bases, and 10 bases lay in between. The CDR3 sequence is 13 residues long. The CDR3 nucleotides read TGTGCCAGCAGTTTTTGGCCGTTGTATGGCTACACCTTC. Translated, it gives CASSFWPLYGYTF.

This rearrangement joins TRBV18 to TRBJ1-2; 7 bases are shared with TRBD1. The trim removed 2 bases at V and 8 bases at J, leaving 11 bases unmatched. The germline V gene encodes CDR1 KGHSH and CDR2 LQKENI. CDR3 size: 15 residues. In DNA, the CDR3 is TGTGCCAGCTCACCAAGATTGGAGGGGGCGGTAGGCTACACCTTC. Amino acids: CASSPRLEGAVGYTF.

The rearrangement uses TRBV6-1 and TRBJ1-2; D perhaps matches TRBD1 (6 bases). V was shortened by 0 bases and J by 3 bases, with 14 bases between the two germline ends. There are 16 residues in the CDR3. Germline V CDR1 and CDR2: MNHNS, SASEGT. The CDR3, as DNA: TGTGCCAGCAGTGAAGCGGGGCGGGGGCTGGACTATGGCTACACCTTC. Translation: CASSEAGRGLDYGYTF.

This clone is a singleton in its sample. CDR3 DNA: TGTGCCAGCAGCTTAGTAGGGGAGGGTAATTCACCCCTCCACTTT. Its protein product is CASSLVGEGNSPLHF. V usage is TRBV7-2 and J usage is TRBJ1-6; tentatively, D is TRBD1 (5 bases). The V gene lost 1 base and the J gene lost 6 bases, with 10 bases spanning the gap. Looked up from germline, CDR1 is SGHTA and CDR2 is FQGNSA. This CDR3 has 15 amino acids.

The J gene is TRBJ1-6, the V gene TRBV7-8; perhaps TRBD1 as D (5 bases). The CDR3 has 16 amino acids. Trimming left V 7 bases short and J 3 bases short, with 16 bases between. Germline CDR1 and CDR2: SGHVS and FQNEAQ. The CDR3: CASILGRGHYNSPLHF. The CDR3 DNA reads TGTGCCAGCATCCTAGGTAGGGGCCACTATAATTCACCCCTCCACTTT.

The rearrangement links TRBV14 to TRBJ1-1; 8 nucleotides agree with TRBD1. J gave up 1 base and V 3 bases, and 4 bases lay outside the gene matches. The CDR3 loop spans 15 amino acids. The germline V gene has CDR1 SGHDN and CDR2 FVKESK. The CDR3: CASSQPGQGNTEAFF. CDR3 DNA sequence: TGTGCCAGCAGCCAGCCCGGACAGGGGAACACTGAAGCTTTCTTT.

This clone was counted between two and nine times. The chain employs TRBV12-3 or TRBV12-4 and TRBJ2-6; TRBD1 agrees at 8 bases. CDR3 size: 13 residues. The ends lost 8 bases at V and 11 bases at J; junction bases unmatched: 8. CDR3 region: CASFDRGKDVLTF. In DNA form, the CDR3 reads TGTGCCAGCTTTGACAGGGGTAAGGACGTCCTGACTTTC.

The gene calls are TRBV2 and TRBJ2-2; 10 bases line up with TRBD1. The CDR3 loop spans 15 amino acids. Germline loops: CDR1 SNHLY, CDR2 FYNNEI. J lost 5 bases, V lost 6 bases, and 6 bases had no gene match. The CDR3 here is CASRTGTGETGELFF. The CDR3, as DNA: TGTGCCAGCAGAACCGGGACAGGGGAGACCGGGGAGCTGTTTTTT.

The chain links TRBV4-2 to TRBJ1-1, with D tentatively TRBD1 (6 bases). The CDR3 runs 14 residues. CDR1 is LGHNA and CDR2 is YNFKEQ in the germline V gene. Trimming left V 4 bases short and J 0 bases short, with 9 bases between. The CDR3 protein is CASSRQELNTEAFF. The CDR3 DNA reads as TGTGCCAGCAGCCGACAGGAGCTGAACACTGAAGCTTTCTTT.